This TCR beta chain was captured by sequencing in a study of T cell responses to AZD1222 COVID-19 vaccine. V was pared by 5 bases and J by 5 bases, with 10 bases between. CDR1 and CDR2 (germline): SGHTA, FQGNSA. CDR3 size: 12 residues. The assay was immunoSEQ multiplex PCR, and TCRdb's table has in-frame clones only and misses some. The profile covers about 150,000 clones, with roughly 90% appearing a single time and about 3% taken by the ten largest. The rearrangement joins TRBV7-2 to TRBJ2-7; D is possibly TRBD1 (6 bases). The specimen was peripheral blood, collected on day 0 of AZD1222 vaccination. The TCR was taken from an adult in good health. The CDR3 here is CASSRRQDEQYF. CDR3 nucleotides: TGTGCCAGCAGCAGGCGACAGGACGAGCAGTACTTC. Full variable domain (remainder filled in from reference TRBV7-2 and TRBJ2-7): GAGVSQSPSNKVTEKGKDVELRCDPISGHTALYWYRQSLGQGLEFLIYFQGNSAPDKSGLPSDRFSAERTGGSVSTLTIQRTQQEDSAVYLCASSRRQDEQYFGPGTRLTVT.